The present entry profiles one T cell receptor (beta chain) with its context. Antigen specificity is unknown. The sample originates from a study of persistence of HIV-infected CD4 T cells. Study in general: A couple of participants gave one leukapheresis sample; others gave up to roughly 180 mL blood repeatedly.

Sequencing used immunoSEQ version 4 in survey mode. Genomic DNA was diluted to 10 ng/uL, up to roughly 1 ug per sample. Sequencing was performed with immunoSEQ multiplex PCR; in TCRdb, only in-frame clones are kept and a portion is missing. In the table there are tens of thousands of clones, about 87% of which are singletons. CDR3 size: 15 residues. Trimming shortened V by 1 base and J by 3 bases, and 9 bases separated the two germline ends. Germline loops: CDR1 LNHDA, CDR2 SQIVND (reference sequence). Anti-CD3/anti-CD28 beads served as a nonspecific positive control stimulus. Responding CD4+ T cells were sorted by upregulation of both CD40 ligand and CD69.

The receptor was derived from an adult woman with HIV who was CMV-seropositive. V usage is TRBV19 and J usage is TRBJ1-4; D unresolved. The sequenced sample was CD4+ T cells sorted from PBMCs after roughly 19-hour stimulation, obtained from a patient who received antiretroviral therapy. CDR3 sequence (DNA): TGTGCCAGTAGTATAGGGGGAAGTTCTAATGAAAAACTGTTTTTT. Its translation: CASSIGGSSNEKLFF.